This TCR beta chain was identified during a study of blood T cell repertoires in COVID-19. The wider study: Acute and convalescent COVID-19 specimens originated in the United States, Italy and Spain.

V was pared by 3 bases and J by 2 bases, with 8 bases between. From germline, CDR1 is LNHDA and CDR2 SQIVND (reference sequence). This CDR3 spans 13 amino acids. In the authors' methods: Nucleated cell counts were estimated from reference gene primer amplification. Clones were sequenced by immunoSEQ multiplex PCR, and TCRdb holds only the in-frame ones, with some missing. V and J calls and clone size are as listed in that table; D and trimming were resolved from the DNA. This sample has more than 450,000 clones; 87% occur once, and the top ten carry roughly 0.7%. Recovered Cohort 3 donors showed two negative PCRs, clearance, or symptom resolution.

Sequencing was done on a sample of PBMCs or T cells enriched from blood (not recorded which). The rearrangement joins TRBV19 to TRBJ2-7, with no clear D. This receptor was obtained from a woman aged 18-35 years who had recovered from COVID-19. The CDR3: CASSMGRTYEQYF. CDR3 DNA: TGTGCCAGTAGTATGGGCAGAACCTACGAGCAGTACTTC.